This TCR beta chain was sequenced for a study of Tregs in tolerant kidney transplant recipients (dated by TCRdb to between 2018 and 2020). Notes on the research overall: The transplants used related donors with nonmyeloablative bone marrow transplantation, and mixed chimerism in the human trials was transient. Before combined kidney and bone marrow transplantation, this study identified donor-specific regulatory T cells using TCRbeta sequencing and then followed those same cells after transplant.

Comment on this clone: Its binding antigen is unknown. The sequence runs out 3 residues before the end of the CDR3; the remainder is reconstructed from the germline J gene.

Beyond this particular receptor, the publication reports: Expanding Tregs with activated donor B cells appeared to identify the most biologically relevant and donor-specific TCRbeta repertoire. Biological reproducibility was not directly assessed, although technical replication error appeared to be minimal. In tolerant patients, donor-specific Tregs expanded more than Tregs overall, which suggests antigen-driven rather than nonspecific expansion. The study was constrained by small patient numbers, and validation of the findings is required in larger populations and under other immunosuppression protocols. For some patients, the PCR primers changed as time went on, which meant samples from those patients could not be compared with one another at the nucleotide level.

From the germline V gene (reference sequence), CDR1 is LNHDA and CDR2 is SQIVND. Germline trimming: 3 bases from V, 5 bases from J; junction bases outside gene matches: 12. The CDR3 holds 16 amino acids from the cysteine to the phenylalanine. The DNA has 39 bases, all within the CDR3, and is read from base 1. The time point label corresponds to: blood sample drawn before combined kidney and bone marrow transplant. Thawed PBMCs were FACS-sorted into unstimulated Tregs (CD4+CD25+CD127-), CD4+ non-Tregs (CD4+CD25-), CD4 cells and CD8 cells. Patients were 4 combined kidney and bone marrow transplant recipients from the ITN036ST trial, and only these trial subjects had samples available. Healthy control blood was processed by Ficoll density gradient to PBMCs and cryopreserved; patient PBMCs were collected before and after transplant. For TCRbeta CDR3 sequencing, genomic DNA from the sorted cells was extracted using the QIAGEN DNeasy Blood and Tissue Kit. High-throughput TCRbeta CDR3 sequencing was carried out commercially through immunoSEQ, with PCR amplification with bias correction and internal controls included. Regarding the original processing steps: A unique productive TCRbeta sequence was defined by the CDR3 nucleotide sequence when primers matched, and otherwise by the CDR3 amino acid sequence together with the Vbeta and Jbeta genes. To correct for sorting error, sequences found in more than one sorted population at a frequency ratio of 2:1 or less were discarded, and the remaining shared sequences were assigned to the population with the higher frequency. A sequence counted as donor-reactive if, in CFSE-low cells, the sequence had a frequency of at least 0.01% and was expanded at least 5-fold compared with unstimulated cells. Repertoire divergence was quantified by Jensen-Shannon divergence calculated from the top 100 TCRbeta sequences ranked by frequency. For any sample with multiple sequencing runs, sorting error was corrected in each run separately before the runs were pooled. TCRdb holds this immuneACCESS table with in-frame rearrangements only. Some clones are missing; in checked studies, unresolved V genes explain under half, and the rest has no known cause. The DNA gave D and trimming, while V, J and clone size come from that table. This sample's clone table shows some 31,000 clones. The ten largest clones represent about 7.6% of the sample.

The rearranged segments are TRBV19 and TRBJ1-2; 7 of the junction bases match TRBD1. The clonotype originates from a human donor who received a combined kidney and bone marrow transplant. The specimen was CD8+ T cells from blood, collected before the transplant. The sequenced CDR3 bases are TGTGCCAGTAGTATCCCCCCGGACAGGAAACTGTATGGC. Translated, this gives CASSIPPDRKLYG. The complete CDR3 protein is CASSIPPDRKLYGYTF.